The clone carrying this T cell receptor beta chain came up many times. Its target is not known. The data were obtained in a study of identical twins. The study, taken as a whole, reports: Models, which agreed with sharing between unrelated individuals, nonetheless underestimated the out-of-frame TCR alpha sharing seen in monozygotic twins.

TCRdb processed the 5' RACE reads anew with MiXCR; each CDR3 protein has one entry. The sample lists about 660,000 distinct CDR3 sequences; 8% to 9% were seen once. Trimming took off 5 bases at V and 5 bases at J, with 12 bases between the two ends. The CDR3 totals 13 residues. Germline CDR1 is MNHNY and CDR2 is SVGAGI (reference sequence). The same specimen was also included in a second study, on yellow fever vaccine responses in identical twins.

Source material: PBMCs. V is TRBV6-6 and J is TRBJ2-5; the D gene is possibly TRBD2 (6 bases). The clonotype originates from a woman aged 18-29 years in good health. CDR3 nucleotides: TGTGCCAGCAGTGAGGGAGGTCGGGAGACCCAGTACTTC. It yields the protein CASSEGGRETQYF.